This is a list of T cell receptor beta chains from one sample in a study of somatic mutations in cytotoxic T cells in rheumatoid arthritis. Using immunoSEQ multiplex PCR, the repertoire was profiled, and TCRdb retains in-frame clones only, with some absent. The sample carries about 18,000 clones, 70% to 85% recorded once. The sequencing input was CD8+ T cells sorted from blood. The origin of the receptors is an adult with rheumatoid arthritis. Both conserved end residues are part of each CDR3.

TRBV30	TRBJ2-7	CAWSGELYEQYF
TRBV5-6	TRBJ2-5	CASSLAALPSQETQYF
TRBV4-1	TRBJ1-1	CASSQGENTEAFF
TRBV30	TRBJ1-1	CAWSVQVSTEAFF
TRBV7-6	TRBJ1-1	CASSLIYADGTEAFF
TRBV10-2	TRBJ1-2	CASMGGRINYGYTF
TRBV7-6	TRBJ2-1	CASSPRLAPQSYDEQFF
TRBV4-1	TRBJ2-7	CASSQEDRATFSYEQYF
TRBV15	TRBJ2-7	CATSRAGGSGEQYF
TRBV6-5	TRBJ2-2	CASSYRSSGAGELFF
TRBV15	TRBJ2-1	CATSRGGQAYNEQFF
TRBV4-2	TRBJ2-7	CASSHPFSYEQYF
TRBV6-6	TRBJ1-1	CALASTVEAFF
TRBV18	TRBJ2-2	CASSPRTPGQGAVGELFF
TRBV20-1	TRBJ1-2	CSVGTPYGYTF
TRBV25-1	TRBJ2-1	CASSGTGTNEQFF
TRBV19	TRBJ2-1	CASSSGTGYHEQFF
TRBV11-2	TRBJ1-1	CASSPWDRLNTEAFF
TRBV2	TRBJ2-2	CASSVGALVGSGELFF
TRBV19	TRBJ1-5	CASSLATGASNQPQHF
TRBV5-1	-	CASSLDLAGGPPGEQYF
TRBV11-3	TRBJ2-7	CASSLDPSDSYEQYF
TRBV7-9	TRBJ2-1	CASSFPRGLVYNEQFF
TRBV14	TRBJ1-4	CASSQELDRGATNEKLFF
TRBV10-3	TRBJ2-3	CAISGHGGDTDTQYF
TRBV15	TRBJ1-1	CATRQEELIGEAFF
TRBV7-9	TRBJ1-6	CASSPLGSYNSPLHF
TRBV10-3	TRBJ2-5	CAISERLFGTGSKETQYF
TRBV4-1	TRBJ2-7	CASRLGQSSYEQYF
TRBV6-6	TRBJ1-5	CASSPDRGFQPQHF
TRBV4-1	TRBJ2-7	CASSRTGGSEQYF
TRBV10-1	TRBJ1-2	CASSRGNYGYTF
TRBV7-2	TRBJ2-2	CASSLVAGSPDGELFF
TRBV14	TRBJ2-3	CASRPTGTDTQYF
TRBV27	TRBJ1-1	CASSLGGGTEAFF
TRBV5-4	TRBJ2-7	CASSVQGGGEQYF
TRBV7-9	TRBJ1-1	CASIPLLGTEAFF
TRBV7-2	TRBJ1-6	CASSLPPRGRVNSPLHF
TRBV19	TRBJ1-2	CASSIGQFYGYTF
TRBV29-1	TRBJ2-2	CSVVGYTGELFF
TRBV2	TRBJ2-3	CASSHDGERGTDTQYF
TRBV9	TRBJ2-2	CASSEGATPGMLFF
TRBV5-6	TRBJ1-2	CASSLAGGGINGYTF
TRBV2	-	CASSRPGADYEQYF
TRBV4-1	TRBJ2-2	CASSQEENTGELFF
TRBV5-4	TRBJ2-7	CAAGTSVYEQYF
TRBV19	TRBJ1-1	CASSIGNTEAFF
TRBV7-6	TRBJ2-3	CASSLFDRVSDTQYF
TRBV27	TRBJ2-7	CASSLVAGTYEQYF
TRBV18	TRBJ2-5	CASSPFPGVEETQYF